The subject of this entry is one TCR beta chain. Its antigen is not known. It may be a read error: a sequence one base away is much more abundant. Primed by a sample-barcoded 5' primer and a J-beta primer mix, a second PCR proceeded for roughly 7 to 11 cycles. Each CDR3 protein gets one entry after TCRdb re-called the 5' RACE reads with MiXCR. This table has approximately 700,000 distinct CDR3 sequences, about 30% appearing once. The CDR3 spans 15 residues. Germline loops: CDR1 ENHRY, CDR2 SYGVKD. The authors drew 7.5 to 10 milliliters of peripheral blood from each donor. The data were taken from a study of blood T cells in healthy people across ages. Study results and caveats: Older age coincided with a roughly linear decline in TCR beta diversity per million T cells.

This TCR was recovered from a woman of 80 years or more in good health. The sample taken for sequencing was blood. The rearrangement uses TRBV10-3 and TRBJ2-1, with no clear D. The last part of the DNA fits TRBJ2-7 better; the J call may be wrong. This chain's CDR3 is CAISEDGSSYNEQYF. CDR3 sequence (DNA): TGTGCCATCAGTGAAGACGGCAGCTCCTACAATGAGCAGTACTTC.